A single sample gave rise to the 25 T cell receptor beta chains below, sequenced in a study of blood T cell repertoires in COVID-19. Only in-frame clones appear in the TCRdb table, and some are missing; sequencing was by immunoSEQ multiplex PCR. The sample has fewer than 500,000 clones, 87% seen once. The sequenced sample consisted of PBMCs or T cells enriched from blood (not recorded which). These receptors originate from a woman aged 18-29 years who had recovered from COVID-19.

This clone was counted between two and nine times. This chain uses TRBV7-2 with TRBJ2-3; D possibly corresponds to TRBD2 (6 bases). This CDR3 has 12 amino acids. Germline V gives CDR1 SGHTA, CDR2 FQGNSA. The V end lost 5 bases, the J end lost 9 bases, and 12 bases lay between the germline ends. CDR3: CASSPRAGTQYF. As DNA, the CDR3 is TGTGCCAGCAGCCCCCGAGCGGGCACGCAGTATTTT.

This clone appeared a single time. This sequence joins TRBV5-4 and TRBJ1-1; 10 positions agree with TRBD1. CDR3 length equals 16 residues. Germline CDR1 SGHNT, CDR2 YYREEE (reference sequence). Trimming took 0 bases from V and 2 from J; bases not matched to a gene: 4. The CDR3 sequence: CASSLGDRGYNTEAFF. DNA of the CDR3: TGTGCCAGCAGCTTGGGGGACAGGGGTTATAACACTGAAGCTTTCTTT.

The chain uses TRBV29-1 and TRBJ1-5; a possible D gene is TRBD1 (6 bases). V was clipped by 5 bases and J by 6 bases, with 14 bases between them. From germline, CDR1 is SQVTM and CDR2 ANQGSEA. The CDR3 runs to 13 residues. Here the CDR3 reads CSVTTGPGQPQHF. The CDR3 nucleotides are TGCAGCGTTACTACAGGGCCGGGTCAGCCCCAGCATTTT.

The chain combines TRBV30 with TRBJ1-3; TRBD1 matches at 9 bases. CDR3 size: 13 residues. Trimming took 4 bases from V and 6 from J; bases not matched to a gene: 4. Germline V gives CDR1 GTSNPN, CDR2 SVGIG (reference sequence). The CDR3 region has the DNA TGTGCCTGGACTGACAGGGGGTTAAACACCATATATTTT. Translated, it gives CAWTDRGLNTIYF. The variable domain in full, completed from reference TRBV30 and TRBJ1-3, reads SQTIHQWPATLVQPVGSPLSLECTVEGTSNPNLYWYRQAAGRGLQLLFYSVGIGQISSEVPQNLSASRPQDRQFILSSKKLLLSDSGFYLCAWTDRGLNTIYFGEGSWLTVV.

The V gene is TRBV3-1 (or the pseudogene TRBV3-2), the J gene TRBJ2-3, with D possibly being TRBD2 (5 bases). Trimming took 4 bases from V and 7 from J, leaving 21 bases between them. There are 16 residues in the CDR3. Germline V gives CDR1 LGHDT, CDR2 YNNKEL (reference sequence). CDR3 region: CASSLGNPGSVNTQYF. For the CDR3, the DNA is TGTGCCAGCAGCCTCGGGAACCCTGGATCGGTCAATACGCAGTATTTT.

This clone was observed a single time. The rearrangement links TRBV2 to TRBJ1-5; perhaps TRBD1 as D (6 bases). This CDR3 has 14 residues. Trimming cost V 7 bases and J 4 bases, with 14 bases left between them. Germline loops: CDR1 SNHLY, CDR2 FYNNEI. This chain's CDR3 is CASTPTGRNQPQHF. Written as DNA, the CDR3 is TGTGCCAGCACTCCGACAGGTCGGAATCAGCCCCAGCATTTT. The whole variable domain, remainder taken from reference TRBV2 and TRBJ1-5, is EPEVTQTPSHQVTQMGQEVILRCVPISNHLYFYWYRQILGQKVEFLVSFYNNEISEKSEIFDDQFSVERPDGSNFTLKIRSTKLEDSAMYFCASTPTGRNQPQHFGDGTRLSIL.

V gene TRBV9 combines with J gene TRBJ2-7; 8 bases match TRBD1. The V gene's germline CDR1 is SGDLS and CDR2 YYNGEE. CDR3 length: 16 residues. Trimming cost V 2 bases and J 5 bases; bases outside gene matches: 12. The CDR3 is CASSVLDRVGIDEQYF. CDR3 coding DNA: TGTGCCAGCAGCGTTCTGGACAGGGTCGGTATCGACGAGCAGTACTTC.

The chain combines TRBV6-4 with TRBJ1-1, with D tentatively TRBD1 (5 bases). V lost 6 bases to trimming and J lost 0 bases, with 20 bases between them. This CDR3 contains 17 residues. The V gene's germline CDR1 is MRHNA and CDR2 SNTAGT. The CDR3 reads CASSEQVNPDMNTEAFF. CDR3 DNA: TGTGCCAGCAGCGAACAGGTAAACCCCGACATGAACACTGAAGCTTTCTTT.

This clone was counted only a few times. CDR3 nucleotides: TGTGCCAGCTCCAGTACAGTGCCAGGGGGCAATCAGCCCCAGCATTTT. Amino acids: CASSSTVPGGNQPQHF. The chain carries TRBV2 and TRBJ1-5; possible D gene TRBD1, 6 bases. V dropped 8 bases and J dropped 2 bases, with 19 bases sitting between them. Germline CDR1 and CDR2: SNHLY and FYNNEI. CDR3 size: 16 residues.

The V gene is TRBV10-1, the J gene TRBJ2-7, with D possibly TRBD1 on 6 matching bases. From germline, CDR1 is WNHNN and CDR2 SYGVQD (reference sequence). The V gene lost 8 bases and the J gene lost 1 base, with 18 bases spanning the gap. The CDR3 covers 15 residues. In DNA form, the CDR3 reads TGCGCCAGCCCTTCGTCCGGGACATTATCCTACGAGCAGTACTTC. Protein sequence: CASPSSGTLSYEQYF.

The chain couples TRBV10-3 to TRBJ1-1; the D gene is possibly TRBD1 (5 bases). V gave up 10 bases and J gave up 0 bases, with 15 bases separating them. Germline CDR1 is ENHRY and CDR2 is SYGVKD. CDR3 length equals 14 residues. CDR3 loop: CATDQGALNTEAFF. Written as DNA, the CDR3 is TGTGCCACCGACCAAGGGGCCCTGAACACTGAAGCTTTCTTT.

This chain uses TRBV19 with TRBJ2-7; 9 positions agree with TRBD2. Trimming at V came to 3 bases and at J to 2 bases, leaving 5 bases not matched to a gene. The germline gives CDR1 LNHDA, CDR2 SQIVND (reference sequence). The CDR3 runs to 15 residues. In DNA form, the CDR3 reads TGTGCCAGTAGTATGGGAGCGGGGGGAACCTACGAGCAGTACTTC. Protein sequence: CASSMGAGGTYEQYF.

The genes are TRBV11-3 and TRBJ2-5, with 7 bases identical to TRBD1. J was trimmed by 1 base and V by 1 base; bases with no gene match: 3. CDR3 length: 15 amino acids. The germline V gene encodes CDR1 SGHNT and CDR2 YENEEA. The CDR3 sequence is CASSLVAGGQETQYF. CDR3 sequence (DNA): TGTGCCAGCAGCTTAGTTGCAGGGGGCCAAGAGACCCAGTACTTC.

The chain has TRBV28 and TRBJ1-5; D unresolved. Trimming pared 10 bases from V and 4 bases from J, leaving 14 bases between. Germline V lookup: CDR1 MDHEN, CDR2 SYDVKM. The CDR3 has 13 amino acids. The CDR3 DNA follows: TGTGCCACCACTGGTGGGCAGAATCAGCCCCAGCATTTT. This codes for CATTGGQNQPQHF.

The genes are TRBV6-5 and TRBJ1-1; possibly TRBD1 for D (5 bases). Trimming left V 8 bases short and J 2 bases short, with 15 bases between. The germline V gene has CDR1 MNHEY and CDR2 SVGAGI. This CDR3 spans 14 amino acids. CDR3 DNA: TGTGCCAGCCACCGGGGGGGAATAAACACTGAAGCTTTCTTT. Translating it yields CASHRGGINTEAFF.

In regard to this clone: Other DNA sequences in this sample translate to the same CDR3. The V and J genes are TRBV6-5 and TRBJ1-1, with D maybe TRBD1 (5 bases). Germline V gene data show CDR1 as MNHEY and CDR2 as SVGAGI. Trimming took off 4 bases at V and 4 bases at J, with 13 bases between the two ends. CDR3 size: 14 residues. CDR3 loop: CASSSTGGGTEAFF. The DNA for the CDR3 is TGTGCCAGCAGTTCTACTGGGGGGGGCACTGAAGCTTTCTTT.

The chain employs TRBV7-8 and TRBJ2-2; D may be TRBD1 (6 bases). Germline V gene lookup returns CDR1 SGHVS and CDR2 FQNEAQ. The CDR3 totals 15 residues. V gave up 1 base and J gave up 4 bases, with 10 bases separating them. The CDR3 DNA is TGTGCCAGCAGCTTAGGGGGGCGAGGCACCGGGGAGCTGTTTTTT. Its protein product is CASSLGGRGTGELFF.

This clone has a single count. CDR3 DNA: TGTGCCAGCAGCTTCGGACTAGCGGGGTACAATGAGCAGTTCTTC. Protein product: CASSFGLAGYNEQFF. The V and J genes are TRBV5-4 and TRBJ2-1; 12 nucleotides agree with TRBD2. The CDR3 runs to 15 residues. Germline V gives CDR1 SGHNT, CDR2 YYREEE (reference sequence). With 2 bases clipped from V and 4 bases from J, the junction kept 1 base outside the gene matches.

The gene calls are TRBV7-2 and TRBJ2-3; 9 bases are a match to TRBD1. Germline-derived CDR1 and CDR2 are SGHTA and FQGNSA. Trimming cost V 1 base and J 6 bases; bases outside gene matches: 5. This CDR3 is built from 15 residues. CDR3 loop: CASSLENRGLDTQYF. The CDR3 region has the DNA TGTGCCAGCAGCTTAGAGAACAGGGGGCTGGATACGCAGTATTTT.

On this clone itself: The same CDR3 also results from other DNA sequences found in this sample. The chain employs TRBV3-1 (or the pseudogene TRBV3-2) and TRBJ2-1; 7 bases map to TRBD2. The CDR3 is made up of 13 amino acids. After removal of 3 bases from V and 6 bases from J, the junction contained 2 bases not matched to a gene. CDR1 is LGHDT, CDR2 YNNKEL, per germline (reference sequence). The CDR3 here is CASSQGRGNEQFF. The DNA of the CDR3 is TGTGCCAGCAGCCAGGGGAGGGGCAATGAGCAGTTCTTC.

This sequence joins TRBV9 and TRBJ1-1; possibly TRBD1 for D (6 bases). CDR1 and CDR2 from the germline V gene are SGDLS and YYNGEE. This CDR3 region has 13 residues. Deletions cut 4 bases from V and 3 bases from J, with 10 bases between. Here the CDR3 DNA reads TGTGCCAGCAGCCAAGGGGGGGACACTGAAGCTTTCTTT. As protein: CASSQGGDTEAFF. Supplemented by reference TRBV9 and TRBJ1-1, the full variable domain reads DSGVTQTPKHLITATGQRVTLRCSPRSGDLSVYWYQQSLDQGLQFLIQYYNGEERAKGNILERFSAQQFPDLHSELNLSSLELGDSALYFCASSQGGDTEAFFGQGTRLTVV.

The chain employs TRBV7-3 and TRBJ2-7; D is uncertain. Germline assignment: CDR1 SGHTA and CDR2 FQGTGA. This CDR3 region has 12 residues. Trimming cost V 5 bases and J 2 bases, with 7 bases left between them. The CDR3 DNA reads as TGTGCCAGCAGCCTCCCCCCCTACGAGCAGTACTTC. It yields the protein CASSLPPYEQYF.

This sequence joins TRBV5-1 and TRBJ2-7, with 7 bases aligning to TRBD1. The CDR3 consists of 13 residues. Germline V CDR1 and CDR2: SGHRS, YFSETQ. V lost 5 bases, J lost 3 bases, and 5 bases stayed unmatched. In nucleotides, the CDR3 is TGCGCCAGCAGTCAGGGACAGCGCTACGAGCAGTACTTC. Its translation is CASSQGQRYEQYF.

V gene TRBV4-1 combines with J gene TRBJ2-3; 14 bases fit TRBD2. The CDR3 is 18 amino acids. Germline assignment: CDR1 MGHRA and CDR2 YSYEKL. Trimming cost V 3 bases and J 2 bases; bases outside gene matches: 7. CDR3 DNA: TGCGCCAGCAGCCACCTCCGGACTAGCGGGGGGCTCACAGATACGCAGTATTTT. Protein sequence: CASSHLRTSGGLTDTQYF.

The sample holds one count of this clone. DNA of the CDR3: TGTGCCAGCAGCTTGATCGACACTGAAGCTTTCTTT. Translated: CASSLIDTEAFF. The chain joins TRBV5-4 to TRBJ1-1; D gene ambiguous. Germline V gene sequence: CDR1 SGHNT, CDR2 YYREEE (reference sequence). Trimming took off 1 base at V and 3 bases at J, with 4 bases between the two ends. The CDR3 extends over 12 amino acids. Full variable domain (remainder filled in from reference TRBV5-4 and TRBJ1-1): ETGVTQSPTHLIKTRGQQVTLRCSSQSGHNTVSWYQQALGQGPQFIFQYYREEENGRGNFPPRFSGLQFPNYSSELNVNALELDDSALYLCASSLIDTEAFFGQGTRLTVV.